This T cell receptor (beta chain) originates from a study of shared clonotypes between healthy human individuals. Regarding the study as a whole: The generation probabilities recorded for non-shared clonotypes fell below those of clonotypes shared by all four donors.

It was into CD45RA+ naive and CD45RA-negative memory subsets that the CD4+ cells were split. Comment on this clone: The antigen remains unidentified.

V dropped 6 bases and J dropped 0; count of bases not matched to a gene: 8. CDR1 is MNHEY and CDR2 is SMNVEV in the germline V gene (reference sequence). The CDR3 has 17 amino acids. Authors' methods: In the immunoSEQ data, sequences were junction-only and lacked quality scores, so filtering differed. Method: immunoSEQ multiplex PCR; TCRdb's copy keeps in-frame clones and lacks some. From that table come the V and J calls and clone size; the DNA was used to work out D and trimming. The sample yields about 980,000 clones, 60% to 85% seen once. Sequencing input: memory CD4+ T cells sorted from blood. Documented subset: CD45RA-negative fraction. The chain joins TRBV27 to TRBJ1-1; TRBD1 aligns across 12 bases. The receptor comes from a man aged 18 to 35 in good health. As DNA, the CDR3 is TGTGCCAGCAGAATCCGGGACAGGGGGCTCATGAACACTGAAGCTTTCTTT. This encodes CASRIRDRGLMNTEAFF.